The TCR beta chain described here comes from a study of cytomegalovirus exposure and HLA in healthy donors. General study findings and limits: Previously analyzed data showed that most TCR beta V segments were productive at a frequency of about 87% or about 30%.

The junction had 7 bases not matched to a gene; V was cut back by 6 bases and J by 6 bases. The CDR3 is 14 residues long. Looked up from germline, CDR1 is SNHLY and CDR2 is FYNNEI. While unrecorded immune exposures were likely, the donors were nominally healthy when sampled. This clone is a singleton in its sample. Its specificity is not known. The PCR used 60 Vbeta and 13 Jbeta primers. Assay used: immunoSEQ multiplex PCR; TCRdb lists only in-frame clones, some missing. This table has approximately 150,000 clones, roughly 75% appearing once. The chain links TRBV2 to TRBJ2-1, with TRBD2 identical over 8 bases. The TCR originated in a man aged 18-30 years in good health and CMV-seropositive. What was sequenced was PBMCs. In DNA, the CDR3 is TGTGCCAGCAGCGGGACTAGGGGAGGCAATGAGCAGTTCTTC. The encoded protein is CASSGTRGGNEQFF.